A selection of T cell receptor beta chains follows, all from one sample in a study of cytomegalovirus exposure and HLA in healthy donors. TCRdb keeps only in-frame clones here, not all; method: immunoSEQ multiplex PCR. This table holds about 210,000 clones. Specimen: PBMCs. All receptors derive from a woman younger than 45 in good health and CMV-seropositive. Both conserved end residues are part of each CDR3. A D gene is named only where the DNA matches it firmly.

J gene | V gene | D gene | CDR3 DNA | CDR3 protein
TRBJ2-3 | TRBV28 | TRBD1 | TGTGCCAGCAGTTTACCGCCGGGACAGGGTGTAGATACGCAGTATTTT | CASSLPPGQGVDTQYF
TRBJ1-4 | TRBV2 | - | TGTGCCAGCAGTGACCCCGGGACTAATGAAAAACTGTTTTTT | CASSDPGTNEKLFF
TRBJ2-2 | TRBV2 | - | TGTGCCAGCAGTGTTACCCCCGGCGGGGAGCTGTTTTTT | CASSVTPGGELFF
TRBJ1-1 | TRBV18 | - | TGTGTCAGCTCACCTCAGGCTTCAGTGGTGAACACTGAAGCTTTCTTT | CVSSPQASVVNTEAFF
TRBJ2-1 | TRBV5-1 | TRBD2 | TGCGCCAGCAGCTTGGGCACTAGCGGGGGGTGGGTTGAGCAGTTCTTC | CASSLGTSGGWVEQFF
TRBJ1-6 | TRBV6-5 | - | TGTGCCAGCAGTTACATGAACAGGAGGGATTCACCCCTCCACTTT | CASSYMNRRDSPLHF
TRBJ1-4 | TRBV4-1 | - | TGCGCCAGCAGCCAAGTGGGGAGCACTAATGAAAAACTGTTTTTT | CASSQVGSTNEKLFF
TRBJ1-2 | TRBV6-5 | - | TGTGCCAGCAGTTACTCTATCCTGCGTGGCTACACCTTC | CASSYSILRGYTF
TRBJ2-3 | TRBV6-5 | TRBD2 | TGTGCCAGCAGTTACTCTGCCGCGGGGGGTACAGATACGCAGTATTTT | CASSYSAAGGTDTQYF
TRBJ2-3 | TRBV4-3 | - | TGCGCCAGCAGCCAAGACATCCCGGGTGGCACAGATACGCAGTATTTT | CASSQDIPGGTDTQYF
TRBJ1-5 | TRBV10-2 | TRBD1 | TGCGCCAGCAGCGAACAGGGGGTTCGGCAGCCCCAGCATTTT | CASSEQGVRQPQHF
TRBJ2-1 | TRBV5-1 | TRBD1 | TGCGCCAGCAGCCGAATGACCCGGGACAGCAGTTACAATGAGCAGTTCTTC | CASSRMTRDSSYNEQFF
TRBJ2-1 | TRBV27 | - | TGTGCCAGCAGTTCTTACCGGTTCAATGAGCAGTTCTTC | CASSSYRFNEQFF
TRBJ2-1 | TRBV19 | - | TGTGCCAGTATTGCTCGGCCCCAGGCATACAATGAGCAGTTCTTC | CASIARPQAYNEQFF
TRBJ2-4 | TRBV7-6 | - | TGTGCCAGCAGCTTAGAGCAGAGACAGGCCGTAGCCAAAAACATTCAGTACTTC | CASSLEQRQAVAKNIQYF
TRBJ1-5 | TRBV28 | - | TGTGCCAGCAGTTTATTGGTGTCAGTTGAGAGGGCCCAGCATTTT | CASSLLVSVERAQHF
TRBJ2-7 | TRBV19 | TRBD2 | TGTGCCAGTAGTGCTGGCCCCGCGGGAGGGAGCTCCTACGAGCAGTACTTC | CASSAGPAGGSSYEQYF
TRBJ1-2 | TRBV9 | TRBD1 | TGTGCCAGCAGCGTATTTTCGGACAGGGAAGGCTATGGCTACACCTTC | CASSVFSDREGYGYTF
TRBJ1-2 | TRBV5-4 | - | TGTGCCAGCAGCTTAAAGTCAGGGTGGACAAATGGCTACACCTTC | CASSLKSGWTNGYTF
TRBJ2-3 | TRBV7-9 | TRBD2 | TGTGCCAGCAGCTTAGGATTCCGCGGGGGGGGATCTTTGGCAGATACGCAGTATTTT | CASSLGFRGGGSLADTQYF
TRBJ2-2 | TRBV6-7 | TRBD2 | TGTGCCAGCAGCACTAGCGGGGGGGATCCCGGGGAGCTGTTTTTT | CASSTSGGDPGELFF
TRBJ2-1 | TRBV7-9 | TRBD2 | TGTGCCAGCAGCGCCGGGGGGAATGAGCAGTTCTTC | CASSAGGNEQFF
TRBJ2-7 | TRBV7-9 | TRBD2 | TGTGCCAGCAGCTTAGACCTAGCGGATTACGAGCAGTACTTC | CASSLDLADYEQYF
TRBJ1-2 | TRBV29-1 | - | TGCAGCGTTACTCCGACAGAGAACTATGGCTACACCTTC | CSVTPTENYGYTF
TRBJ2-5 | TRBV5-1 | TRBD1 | TGCGCCAGCAGCTTGGTCCAGGGGGCTGGCCAAGAGACCCAGTACTTC | CASSLVQGAGQETQYF
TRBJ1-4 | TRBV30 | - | TGTGCCTGGAGTCCCCTCGGACAGTCTAATGAAAAACTGTTTTTT | CAWSPLGQSNEKLFF
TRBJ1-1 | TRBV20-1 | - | TGCAGTGCCCAGGGGAACACTGAAGCTTTCTTT | CSAQGNTEAFF
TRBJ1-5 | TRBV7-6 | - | TGTGCCAGCAGCTCTAGCGGGAATCAGCCCCAGCATTTT | CASSSSGNQPQHF
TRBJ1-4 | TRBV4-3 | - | TGCGCCAGCAGCCAAGGACCGGGGAGTAGTGAAAAACTGTTTTTT | CASSQGPGSSEKLFF